The T cell receptor (beta chain) described here comes from a study of T cell repertoires in cytomegalovirus infection. Study-level results: The ex vivo response was dominated by HLA-C-restricted CMV-specific TCR beta clonotypes.

TCRdb reprocessed the reads with MiXCR, giving one entry per CDR3 protein. The sample records more than 85,000 distinct CDR3 sequences, 16% being singletons. The CDR3 covers 12 residues. V lost 1 base and J lost 12, with 12 bases in between. The sample holds many counts of this clonotype. Its antigen is not identified. The rearrangement uses TRBV12-3 or TRBV12-4 and TRBJ1-2, with D unclear. The specimen was PBMCs. This receptor was identified in a human donor in good health (CMV status not recorded). Some clones in this sample may be carry-over from other donors' samples. The chain's CDR3 is CASSLEEGWDTF. The CDR3 nucleotides read TGTGCCAGCAGTTTAGAGGAAGGGTGGGACACCTTC.